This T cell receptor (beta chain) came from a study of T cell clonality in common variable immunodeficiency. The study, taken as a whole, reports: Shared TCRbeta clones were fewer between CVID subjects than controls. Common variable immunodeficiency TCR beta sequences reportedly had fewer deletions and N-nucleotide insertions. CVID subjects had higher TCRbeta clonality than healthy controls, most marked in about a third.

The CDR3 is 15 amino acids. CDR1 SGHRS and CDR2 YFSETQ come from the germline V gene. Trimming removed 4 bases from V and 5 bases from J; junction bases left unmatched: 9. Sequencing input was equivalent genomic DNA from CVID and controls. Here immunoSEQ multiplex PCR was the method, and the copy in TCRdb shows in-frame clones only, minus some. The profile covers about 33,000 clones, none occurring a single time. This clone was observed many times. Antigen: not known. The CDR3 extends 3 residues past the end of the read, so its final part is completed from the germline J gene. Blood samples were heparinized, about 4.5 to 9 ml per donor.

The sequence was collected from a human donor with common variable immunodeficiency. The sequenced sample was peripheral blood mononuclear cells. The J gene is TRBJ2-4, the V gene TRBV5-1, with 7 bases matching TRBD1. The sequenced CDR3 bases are TGCGCCAGCAGCCTTGCGCCGGGACAGCAAAACATT. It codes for CASSLAPGQQNI. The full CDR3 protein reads CASSLAPGQQNIQYF.